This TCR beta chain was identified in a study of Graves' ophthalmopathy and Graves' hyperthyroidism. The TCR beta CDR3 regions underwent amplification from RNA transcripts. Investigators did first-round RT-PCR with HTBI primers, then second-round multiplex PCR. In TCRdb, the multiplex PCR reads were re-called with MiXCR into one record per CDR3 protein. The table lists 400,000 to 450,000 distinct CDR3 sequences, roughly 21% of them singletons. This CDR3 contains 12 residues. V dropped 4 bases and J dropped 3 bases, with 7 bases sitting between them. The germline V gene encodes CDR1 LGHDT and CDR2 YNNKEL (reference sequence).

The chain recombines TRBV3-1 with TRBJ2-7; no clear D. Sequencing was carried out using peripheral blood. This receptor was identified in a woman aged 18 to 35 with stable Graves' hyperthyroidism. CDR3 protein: CASSPQSYEQYF. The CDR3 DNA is TGTGCCAGCAGCCCACAGAGCTACGAGCAGTACTTC.